The 27 T cell receptor beta chains below were found in one sample sequenced in a study of beta chain features in type 1 diabetes. The antigens of these receptors remain unknown. What was sequenced were expressed TCRB transcripts, since all of the isolated RNA had been reverse transcribed. TCRdb's table, derived via immunoSEQ multiplex PCR, lists solely in-frame clones and lacks some. The repertoire holds about 370,000 clones, with around 10% as singletons. Findings and limits, study-wide: Among all four CD4+ subsets, Type 1 diabetes patients had TCRB CDR3s that were moderately but significantly shorter.

Sequencing used central memory CD4+ T cells from blood. The source of these receptors is a man between 25 and 39 years old with type 1 diabetes.

This clone came up a few times. The chain joins TRBV30 to TRBJ1-2; D not resolved. CDR1 and CDR2 from the germline V gene are GTSNPN and SVGIG (reference sequence). CDR3 size: 13 residues. V gave up 8 bases and J gave up 8 bases, with 21 bases separating them. CDR3 sequence (DNA): TGTGCCGGAGGAAGGGAGGGTCTAGGAGGCTACACCTTC. It translates to CAGGREGLGGYTF.

V usage is TRBV6-5 and J usage is TRBJ2-5; D unclear. Germline V CDR1 and CDR2: MNHEY, SVGAGI. CDR3 size: 13 residues. V gave up 6 bases and J gave up 5 bases, with 13 bases separating them. For the CDR3, the DNA is TGTGCCAGCAGCCCCAGGACGAGTGAGACCCAGTACTTC. Its translation: CASSPRTSETQYF.

J is TRBJ1-2 and V is TRBV18, with D maybe TRBD1 (5 bases). Trimming left V 1 base short and J 9 bases short, with 9 bases between. The germline CDR1 and CDR2 sequences are KGHSH and LQKENI. The CDR3 sequence is 12 residues long. Written as DNA, the CDR3 is TGTGCCAGCTCACCACTCCGGGGGAGCTACACCTTC. It specifies CASSPLRGSYTF.

The chain is built from TRBV28 and TRBJ2-1; D is ambiguous. The CDR3 length is 11 residues. The V end was cut by 6 bases, the J end by 5 bases, with 5 bases between. Germline V gives CDR1 MDHEN, CDR2 SYDVKM. In nucleotides, the CDR3 is TGTGCCAGCAGGCTAAACAATGAGCAGTTCTTC. Translation: CASRLNNEQFF. Complete variable domain (other parts from reference TRBV28 and TRBJ2-1): DVKVTQSSRYLVKRTGEKVFLECVQDMDHENMFWYRQDPGLGLRLIYFSYDVKMKEKGDIPEGYSVSREKKERFSLILESASTNQTSMYLCASRLNNEQFFGPGTRLTVL.

Ten or more counts support this clone. The V and J genes are TRBV7-6 and TRBJ2-7, with D hard to call. Looked up from germline, CDR1 is SGHVS and CDR2 is FNYEAQ. The CDR3 loop spans 14 amino acids. The V gene lost 1 base and the J gene lost 0 bases, with 7 bases spanning the gap. This CDR3 is CASSLGSSSYEQYF. CDR3 coding DNA: TGTGCCAGCAGCTTAGGTTCTAGCTCCTACGAGCAGTACTTC.

This clone was seen repeatedly, ten times or more. V and J are TRBV25-1 and TRBJ2-3, with D perhaps TRBD1 (6 bases). The V end lost 3 bases, the J end lost 0 bases, and 13 bases lay between the germline ends. Germline CDR1 and CDR2: MGHDK and SYGVNS. This CDR3 has 16 residues. The CDR3 loop is CASSDTRGFSTDTQYF. In DNA form, the CDR3 reads TGTGCCAGCAGTGATACAAGGGGGTTTAGCACAGATACGCAGTATTTT. The entire variable domain, with the rest obtained from reference TRBV25-1 and TRBJ2-3, is as follows: EADIYQTPRYLVIGTGKKITLECSQTMGHDKMYWYQQDPGMELHLIHYSYGVNSTEKGDLSSESTVSRIRTEHFPLTLESARPSHTSQYLCASSDTRGFSTDTQYFGPGTRLTVL.

The rearrangement uses TRBV7-9 and TRBJ1-5; unclear D gene. Between the trimmed V and J ends, which lost 5 bases and 0 bases, there was a span of 11 bases. The CDR3 has 15 residues. Looked up from germline, CDR1 is SEHNR and CDR2 is FQNEAQ (reference sequence). The CDR3 DNA follows: TGTGCCAGCAGCCCGGGGTGGAGTAGCAATCAGCCCCAGCATTTT. Protein: CASSPGWSSNQPQHF.

This chain joins TRBV6-5 and TRBJ2-5; D uncertain. The J call is doubtful: the DNA matches TRBJ2-7 better. CDR1 is MNHEY and CDR2 is SVGAGI in the germline V gene. The CDR3 runs 13 residues. CDR3 in amino acids: CASRDGPGYEQYF. CDR3 DNA sequence: TGTGCCAGCAGGGATGGACCAGGCTACGAGCAGTACTTC.

Written as DNA, the CDR3 is TGTGCCAGCAGTTATGATAGCGGGCCCATCACAGATACGCAGTATTTT. Its protein product is CASSYDSGPITDTQYF. The chain is built from TRBV6-5 and TRBJ2-3; 7 bases match TRBD2. V trimming: 3 bases; J trimming: 2 bases; junction bases outside the gene matches: 8. This CDR3 has 16 amino acids. Germline V gene lookup returns CDR1 MNHEY and CDR2 SVGAGI.

This clone was observed a handful of times. This chain uses TRBV7-9 with TRBJ2-3, with no clear D. Trimming pared 5 bases from V and 4 bases from J, leaving 10 bases between. Germline V gene sequence: CDR1 SEHNR, CDR2 FQNEAQ (reference sequence). The CDR3 is 13 amino acids. The CDR3 nucleotides read TGTGCCAGCAGCCTCCGACCGGCAGATACGCAGTATTTT. Amino acids: CASSLRPADTQYF.

The table lists this clone with many counts. V and J are TRBV15 and TRBJ2-4; 7 positions agree with TRBD1. V was clipped by 2 bases and J by 7 bases; unmatched bases: 11. CDR1 LNHNV and CDR2 YYDKDF come from the germline V gene (reference sequence). The CDR3 extends over 16 amino acids. The CDR3 region has the DNA TGTGCCACCAGCAGACCATCGACAGGGCGAGGGAACATTCAGTACTTC. Protein product: CATSRPSTGRGNIQYF.

This clone was seen ten or more times. The chain carries TRBV28 and TRBJ1-4; D remains ambiguous. Trimming cost V 1 base and J 11 bases, with 5 bases left between them. Germline values: CDR1 MDHEN, CDR2 SYDVKM. The length of the CDR3 is 11 residues. This CDR3 reads CASSLSGKLFF. The DNA of the CDR3 is TGTGCCAGCAGTTTATCTGGGAAACTGTTTTTT.

This clone was detected ten times or more. The rearrangement joins TRBV18 to TRBJ2-1; possibly TRBD2 for D (5 bases). Germline V CDR1 and CDR2: KGHSH, LQKENI. V was trimmed by 6 bases and J by 0 bases, leaving 12 bases between them. The CDR3 sequence is 15 residues long. The CDR3 protein is CASSEDPASYNEQFF. The CDR3 DNA reads as TGTGCCAGCTCGGAGGACCCAGCCTCCTACAATGAGCAGTTCTTC.

The rearrangement joins TRBV7-2 to TRBJ2-5, with 7 nucleotides matching TRBD1. The CDR3 contains 15 residues. The V gene end was trimmed by 2 bases and the J gene end by 2 bases; junction bases not matched to a gene: 5. Germline CDR1 reads SGHTA; CDR2 reads FQGNSA. CDR3 sequence reads: CASSLSSGQQETQYF. DNA of the CDR3: TGTGCCAGCAGCTTAAGCTCGGGACAGCAAGAGACCCAGTACTTC.

V and J are TRBV18 and TRBJ1-2; maybe TRBD1 (5 bases). Trimming took 3 bases from V and 8 from J, leaving 16 bases between them. From germline, CDR1 is KGHSH and CDR2 LQKENI. The CDR3 is 14 amino acids. The chain's CDR3 is CASSPRAGNDGYTF. The DNA of the CDR3 is TGTGCCAGCTCACCGCGGGCAGGGAACGACGGCTACACCTTC.

The J gene is TRBJ1-1, the V gene TRBV19; the match to TRBD1 covers 8 bases. The CDR3 is 14 residues long. Germline CDR1 and CDR2: LNHDA and SQIVND (reference sequence). The junction had 7 bases not matched to a gene; V was cut back by 4 bases and J by 6 bases. CDR3 amino acids: CASSTGGFISEAFF. The CDR3 nucleotides read TGTGCCAGTAGTACAGGGGGCTTCATCTCTGAAGCTTTCTTT.

The chain carries TRBV19 and TRBJ2-1; 8 nucleotides line up with TRBD1. V lost 6 bases, J lost 0 bases, and 13 bases stayed unmatched. Germline loops: CDR1 LNHDA, CDR2 SQIVND (reference sequence). The CDR3 is made up of 18 amino acids. The CDR3 region has the DNA TGTGCCAGTAGCGAGACAGGGGCTTCTATTAGCTCCTACAATGAGCAGTTCTTC. This codes for CASSETGASISSYNEQFF.

This clone was recorded a few times. CDR3 DNA sequence: TGCGCCAGCAGCTCCGTAGGGCAGGGCCTAACCTACGAGCAGTACTTC. It encodes CASSSVGQGLTYEQYF. The chain carries TRBV5-1 and TRBJ2-7; D perhaps matches TRBD1 (5 bases). This CDR3 spans 16 amino acids. V was cut by 3 bases and J by 2 bases, with 18 bases left in between. Per the germline V gene, CDR1 is SGHRS and CDR2 is YFSETQ.

This clone was counted a few times. V usage is TRBV23-1 and J usage is TRBJ1-4; D unclear. TRBV23-1 is flagged as an ORF with uncertain function. Trimming pared 9 bases from V and 0 bases from J, leaving 11 bases between. The CDR3 has 14 amino acids. The CDR3 is CARERNSTNEKLFF. The CDR3, as DNA: TGCGCCAGGGAACGAAATTCAACTAATGAAAAACTGTTTTTT.

The chain is built from TRBV11-2 and TRBJ1-5; 11 positions match TRBD1. There are 17 residues in the CDR3. V lost 6 bases to trimming and J lost 1 base; unmatched junction nucleotides: 8. Germline-derived CDR1 and CDR2 are SGHAT and FQNNGV. The CDR3 is CASSWTGGAESNQPQHF. CDR3 nucleotide sequence: TGTGCCAGCAGTTGGACAGGGGGCGCGGAGAGCAATCAGCCCCAGCATTTT.

With respect to this clone: Different DNA sequences within this sample yield the same CDR3. V gene TRBV30 combines with J gene TRBJ1-1; TRBD1 matches at 8 bases. Germline V gene sequence: CDR1 GTSNPN, CDR2 SVGIG (reference sequence). The CDR3 loop spans 14 amino acids. V shed 2 bases and J 0 bases; nucleotides not matched to a gene: 2. CDR3 loop: CAWSPTGVNTEAFF. The CDR3 coding sequence is TGTGCCTGGAGTCCGACAGGGGTGAACACTGAAGCTTTCTTT.

The sample holds a few counts of this clone. CDR3 coding DNA: TGCGCCAGCAGCCCCGAAGGGACAGGGGGTCTCGAGCAGTACTTC. This translates into CASSPEGTGGLEQYF. V gene TRBV5-1 combines with J gene TRBJ2-7; 11 bases line up with TRBD1. Germline lookup yields CDR1 SGHRS and CDR2 YFSETQ. Trimming at V came to 4 bases and at J to 6 bases, leaving 9 bases not matched to a gene. The CDR3 length is 15 residues.

In this sample, this clone turned up a few times. V and J are TRBV29-1 and TRBJ2-1; D is tentatively TRBD1 or TRBD2 (6 bases each). Germline lookup yields CDR1 SQVTM and CDR2 ANQGSEA. V was cut by 4 bases and J by 6 bases, with 10 bases left in between. There are 12 residues in the CDR3. The CDR3 DNA follows: TGCAGCGTTGGGAGGGGGTCCAATGAGCAGTTCTTC. This encodes CSVGRGSNEQFF.

The chain couples TRBV10-3 to TRBJ2-1; 14 nucleotides line up with TRBD2. The germline CDR1 and CDR2 sequences are ENHRY and SYGVKD. The CDR3 spans 16 residues. The ends lost 3 bases at V and 10 bases at J; junction bases unmatched: 8. CDR3 nucleotide sequence: TGTGCCATCAGTGATCCCGGGACTAGCGGGAGCCAAGAGCAGTTCTTC. As protein: CAISDPGTSGSQEQFF.

Remarks on this clone: Only one base separates this from a far larger clonotype, so it likely reflects a read error. The V and J genes are TRBV29-1 and TRBJ1-2; a weak D match, TRBD1 (6 bases). Germline CDR1 is SQVTM and CDR2 is ANQGSEA. This CDR3 region has 13 residues. The CDR3 nucleotides are TGCTGCGTTGGAGGGGGGACGGGCTATGGCTACACCTTC. Encoded protein: CCVGGGTGYGYTF.

Regarding this clone: The junction departs from the called germline gene at one end, perhaps through a read error. V is TRBV14 and J is TRBJ2-7, with TRBD1 matching 8 bases. CDR1 is SGHDN and CDR2 is FVKESK in the germline V gene. This CDR3 region has 12 residues. CDR3 residues: CASSRGKRDRSF. The CDR3 DNA follows: TGTGCCAGCAGCCGCGGGAAAAGGGACAGGTCCTTC.

The CDR3 DNA reads as TGTGCCAGCAGCTCGGGTACAGATACGCAGTATTTT. It specifies CASSSGTDTQYF. The chain links TRBV11-2 to TRBJ2-3; D call uncertain. Germline V gives CDR1 SGHAT, CDR2 FQNNGV. V was pared by 4 bases and J by 3 bases, with 5 bases between. The CDR3 is 12 residues long. Combining the CDR3 with reference TRBV11-2 and TRBJ2-3 gives the whole variable domain EAGVAQSPRYKIIEKRQSVAFWCNPISGHATLYWYQQILGQGPKLLIQFQNNGVVDDSQLPKDRFSAERLKGVDSTLKIQPAKLEDSAVYLCASSSGTDTQYFGPGTRLTVL.